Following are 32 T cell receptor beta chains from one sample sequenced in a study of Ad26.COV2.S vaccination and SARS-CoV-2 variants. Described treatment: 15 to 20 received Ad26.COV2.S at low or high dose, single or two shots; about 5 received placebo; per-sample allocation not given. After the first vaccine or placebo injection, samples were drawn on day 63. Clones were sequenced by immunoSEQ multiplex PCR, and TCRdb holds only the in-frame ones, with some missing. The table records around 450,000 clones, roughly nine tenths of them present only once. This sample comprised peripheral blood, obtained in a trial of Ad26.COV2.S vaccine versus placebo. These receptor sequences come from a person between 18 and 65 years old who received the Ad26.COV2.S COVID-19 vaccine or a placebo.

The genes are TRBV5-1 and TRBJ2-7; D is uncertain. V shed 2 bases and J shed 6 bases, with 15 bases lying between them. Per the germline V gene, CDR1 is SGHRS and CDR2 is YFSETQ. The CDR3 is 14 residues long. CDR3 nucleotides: TGCGCCAGCAGCTTTGGGAACTCCCTTACCGAGCAGTACGTC. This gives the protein CASSFGNSLTEQYV.

The DNA of the CDR3 is TGTGCCAGCAGTTTACCCAGGCTTAGCGACTCTGGGGCCAACGTCCTGACTTTC. It is translated as CASSLPRLSDSGANVLTF. The chain joins TRBV27 to TRBJ2-6; D possibly corresponds to TRBD2 (5 bases). The CDR3 loop spans 18 amino acids. The ends were cut back, 2 bases at V and 0 bases at J, with 14 bases in the middle. Germline values: CDR1 MNHEY, CDR2 SMNVEV (reference sequence).

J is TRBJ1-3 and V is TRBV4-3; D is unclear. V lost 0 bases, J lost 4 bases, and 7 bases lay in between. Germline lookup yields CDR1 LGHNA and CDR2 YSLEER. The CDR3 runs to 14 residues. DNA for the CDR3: TGCGCCAGCAGCCAAGACCCCCGAGGAAACACCATATATTTT. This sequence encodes CASSQDPRGNTIYF.

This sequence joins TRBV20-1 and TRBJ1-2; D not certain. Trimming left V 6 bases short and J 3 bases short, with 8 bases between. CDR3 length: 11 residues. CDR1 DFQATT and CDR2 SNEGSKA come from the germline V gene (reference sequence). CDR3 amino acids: CSADDDYGYTF. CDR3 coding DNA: TGCAGTGCGGACGATGACTATGGCTACACCTTC.

CDR3 DNA sequence: TGTGCCAGTAGGCCCGGGACAACCTATGGCTACACCTTC. This sequence encodes CASRPGTTYGYTF. This chain links TRBV19 with TRBJ1-2, with D perhaps TRBD1 (6 bases). This CDR3 has 13 amino acids. The V and J ends lost 6 bases and 4 bases respectively, with 12 bases between them. Germline CDR1 is LNHDA and CDR2 is SQIVND (reference sequence).

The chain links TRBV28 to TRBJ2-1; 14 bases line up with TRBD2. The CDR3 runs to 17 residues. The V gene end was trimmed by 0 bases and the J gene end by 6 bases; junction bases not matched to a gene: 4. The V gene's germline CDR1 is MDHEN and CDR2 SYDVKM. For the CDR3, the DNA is TGTGCCAGCAGTTTATGGGAAGGACTAGCGGGGGGCAATGAGCAGTTCTTC. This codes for CASSLWEGLAGGNEQFF.

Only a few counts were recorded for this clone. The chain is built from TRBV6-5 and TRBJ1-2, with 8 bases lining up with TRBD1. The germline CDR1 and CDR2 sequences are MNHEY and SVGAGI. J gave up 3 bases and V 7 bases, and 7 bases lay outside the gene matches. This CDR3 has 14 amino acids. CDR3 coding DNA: TGTGCCAGCACCCTAAGACAGGGGCACTATGGCTACACCTTC. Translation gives CASTLRQGHYGYTF.

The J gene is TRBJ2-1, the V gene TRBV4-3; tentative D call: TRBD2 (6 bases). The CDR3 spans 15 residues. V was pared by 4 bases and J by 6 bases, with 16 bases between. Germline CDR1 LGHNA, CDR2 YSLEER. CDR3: CASSLRWDWLNEQFF. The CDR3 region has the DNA TGCGCCAGCAGCCTCCGATGGGACTGGCTCAATGAGCAGTTCTTC.

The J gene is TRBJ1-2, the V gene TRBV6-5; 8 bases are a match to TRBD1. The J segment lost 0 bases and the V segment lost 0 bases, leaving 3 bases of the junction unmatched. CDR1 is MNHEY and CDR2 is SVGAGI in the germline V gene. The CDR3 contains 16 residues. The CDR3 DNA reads TGTGCCAGCAGTTACTCGACAGGGGAAGCTAACTATGGCTACACCTTC. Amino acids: CASSYSTGEANYGYTF.

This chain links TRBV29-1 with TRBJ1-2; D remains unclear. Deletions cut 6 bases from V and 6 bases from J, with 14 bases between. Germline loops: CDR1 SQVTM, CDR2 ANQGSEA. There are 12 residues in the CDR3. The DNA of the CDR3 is TGCAGCGTAAGTGGGAGGTACCATGGCTACACCTTC. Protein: CSVSGRYHGYTF. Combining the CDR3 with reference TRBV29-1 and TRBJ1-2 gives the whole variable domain SAVISQKPSRDICQRGTSLTIQCQVDSQVTMMFWYRQQPGQSLTLIATANQGSEATYESGFVIDKFPISRPNLTFSTLTVSNMSPEDSSIYLCSVSGRYHGYTFGSGTRLTVV.

The CDR3 DNA follows: TGTGCCAGCAGCGCCGAAACAGGTCCGCCCTACGAGCAGTACTTC. It is translated as CASSAETGPPYEQYF. The chain carries TRBV7-2 and TRBJ2-7, with D possibly TRBD1 on 5 matching bases. Germline CDR1 is SGHTA and CDR2 is FQGNSA. V lost 5 bases and J 2 bases, leaving 16 bases between the germline ends. This CDR3 is built from 15 residues. The full variable domain, with the rest looked up from reference TRBV7-2 and TRBJ2-7, is GAGVSQSPSNKVTEKGKDVELRCDPISGHTALYWYRQSLGQGLEFLIYFQGNSAPDKSGLPSDRFSAERTGGSVSTLTIQRTQQEDSAVYLCASSAETGPPYEQYFGPGTRLTVT.

Written as DNA, the CDR3 is TGTGCCTGGAGCGGTGCAGGGACCCAGTACTTC. Amino acids: CAWSGAGTQYF. The chain joins TRBV30 to TRBJ2-5; no clear D. The length of the CDR3 is 11 residues. The V end lost 3 bases, the J end lost 7 bases, and 9 bases lay between the germline ends. Germline CDR1 is GTSNPN and CDR2 is SVGIG (reference sequence).

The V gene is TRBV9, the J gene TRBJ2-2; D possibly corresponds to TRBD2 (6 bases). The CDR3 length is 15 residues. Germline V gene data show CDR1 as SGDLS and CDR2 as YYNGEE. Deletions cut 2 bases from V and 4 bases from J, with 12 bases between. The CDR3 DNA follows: TGTGCCAGCAGCGTCGGGGGAACGAGCACCGGGGAGCTGTTTTTT. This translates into CASSVGGTSTGELFF. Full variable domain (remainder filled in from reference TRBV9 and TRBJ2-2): DSGVTQTPKHLITATGQRVTLRCSPRSGDLSVYWYQQSLDQGLQFLIQYYNGEERAKGNILERFSAQQFPDLHSELNLSSLELGDSALYFCASSVGGTSTGELFFGEGSRLTVL.

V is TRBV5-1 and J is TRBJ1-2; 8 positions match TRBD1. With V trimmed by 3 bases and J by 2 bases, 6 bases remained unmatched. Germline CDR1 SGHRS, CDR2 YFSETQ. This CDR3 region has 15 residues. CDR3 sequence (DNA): TGCGCCAGCAGCTCAGGGAGGGACAGGAACTATGGCTACACCTTC. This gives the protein CASSSGRDRNYGYTF.

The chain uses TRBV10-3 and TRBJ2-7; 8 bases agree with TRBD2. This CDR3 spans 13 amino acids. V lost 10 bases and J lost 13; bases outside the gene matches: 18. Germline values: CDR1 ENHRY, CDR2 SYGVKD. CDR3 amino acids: CATTEAGAHQCYF. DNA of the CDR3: TGTGCCACAACGGAAGCGGGGGCCCACCAGTGCTACTTC.

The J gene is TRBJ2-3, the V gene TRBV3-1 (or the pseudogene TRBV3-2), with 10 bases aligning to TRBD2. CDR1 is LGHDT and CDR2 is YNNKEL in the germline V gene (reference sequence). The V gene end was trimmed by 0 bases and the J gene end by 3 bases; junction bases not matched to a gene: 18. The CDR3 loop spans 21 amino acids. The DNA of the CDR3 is TGTGCCAGCAGCCAAGATGGTCCTAGCCTAGCGGGGGTCCTGGGGACAGATACGCAGTATTTT. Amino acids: CASSQDGPSLAGVLGTDTQYF.

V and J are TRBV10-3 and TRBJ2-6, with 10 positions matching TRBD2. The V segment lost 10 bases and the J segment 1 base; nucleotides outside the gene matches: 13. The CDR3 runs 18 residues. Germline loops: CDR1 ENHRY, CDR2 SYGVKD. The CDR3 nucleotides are TGTGCCAGCGCTAGCGGGAGTGGCGGTTGGTCTGGGGCCAACGTCCTGACTTTC. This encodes CASASGSGGWSGANVLTF.

CDR3 in DNA: TGTGCCAGCAGCTTAGATCTGGGGAGCGGCTACACCTTC. As protein: CASSLDLGSGYTF. V and J are TRBV7-9 and TRBJ1-2; D unclear. Trimming removed 1 base from V and 8 bases from J, with 11 bases in between. The CDR3 is 13 amino acids. Germline V gene lookup returns CDR1 SEHNR and CDR2 FQNEAQ (reference sequence).

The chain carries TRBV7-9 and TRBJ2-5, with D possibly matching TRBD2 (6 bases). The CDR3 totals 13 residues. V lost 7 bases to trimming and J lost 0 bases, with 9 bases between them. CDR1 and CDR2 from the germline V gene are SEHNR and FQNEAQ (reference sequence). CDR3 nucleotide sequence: TGTGCCAGCACCCGGGACTACCAAGAGACCCAGTACTTC. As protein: CASTRDYQETQYF.

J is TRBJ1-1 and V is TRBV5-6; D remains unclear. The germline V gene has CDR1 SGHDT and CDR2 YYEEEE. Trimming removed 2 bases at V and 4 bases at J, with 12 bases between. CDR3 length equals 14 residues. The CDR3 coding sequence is TGTGCCAGCAGCTTTGGTCGGTGGGCCACTGAAGCTTTCTTT. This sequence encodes CASSFGRWATEAFF.

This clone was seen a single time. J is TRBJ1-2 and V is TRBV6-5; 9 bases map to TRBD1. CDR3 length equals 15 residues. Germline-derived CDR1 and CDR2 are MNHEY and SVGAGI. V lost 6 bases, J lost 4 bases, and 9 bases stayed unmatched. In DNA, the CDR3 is TGTGCCAGCAGACCGACCGGGACAGGGATCTATGGCTACACCTTC. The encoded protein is CASRPTGTGIYGYTF.

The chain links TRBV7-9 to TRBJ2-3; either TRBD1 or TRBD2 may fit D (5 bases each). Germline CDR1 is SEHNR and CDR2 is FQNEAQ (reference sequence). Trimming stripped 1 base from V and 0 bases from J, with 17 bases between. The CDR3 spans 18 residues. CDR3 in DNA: TGTGCCAGCAGCTTAGAGGGTCTGGGGGACCGGAGCACAGATACGCAGTATTTT. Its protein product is CASSLEGLGDRSTDTQYF.

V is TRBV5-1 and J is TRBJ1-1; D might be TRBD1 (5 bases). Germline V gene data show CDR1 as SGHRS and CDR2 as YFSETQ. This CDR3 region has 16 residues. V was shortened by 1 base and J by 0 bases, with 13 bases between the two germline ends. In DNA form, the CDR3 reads TGCGCCAGCAGCTTGTTGCCAGGGAGTATGAACACTGAAGCTTTCTTT. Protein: CASSLLPGSMNTEAFF. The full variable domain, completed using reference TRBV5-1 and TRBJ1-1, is KAGVTQTPRYLIKTRGQQVTLSCSPISGHRSVSWYQQTPGQGLQFLFEYFSETQRNKGNFPGRFSGRQFSNSRSEMNVSTLELGDSALYLCASSLLPGSMNTEAFFGQGTRLTVV.

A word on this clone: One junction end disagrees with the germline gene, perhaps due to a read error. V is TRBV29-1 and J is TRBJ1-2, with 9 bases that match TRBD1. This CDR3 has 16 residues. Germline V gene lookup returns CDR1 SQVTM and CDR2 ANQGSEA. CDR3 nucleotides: TGCAGCGTTGAAGATTTCCGGGGACAGGGAGTTTATGGCCACACCTTC. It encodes CSVEDFRGQGVYGHTF.

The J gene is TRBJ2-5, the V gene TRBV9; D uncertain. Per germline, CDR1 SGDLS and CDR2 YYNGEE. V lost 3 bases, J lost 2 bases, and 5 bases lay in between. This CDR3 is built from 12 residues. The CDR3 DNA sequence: TGTGCCAGCAGCGCCACTCAAGAGACCCAGTACTTC. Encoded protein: CASSATQETQYF. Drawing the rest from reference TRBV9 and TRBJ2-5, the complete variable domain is DSGVTQTPKHLITATGQRVTLRCSPRSGDLSVYWYQQSLDQGLQFLIQYYNGEERAKGNILERFSAQQFPDLHSELNLSSLELGDSALYFCASSATQETQYFGPGTRLLVL.

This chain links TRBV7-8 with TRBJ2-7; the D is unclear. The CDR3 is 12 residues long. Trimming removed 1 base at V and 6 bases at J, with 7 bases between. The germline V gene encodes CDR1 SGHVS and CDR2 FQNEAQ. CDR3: CASSLVGSEQYV. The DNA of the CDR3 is TGTGCCAGCAGCTTAGTGGGATCCGAGCAGTACGTC.

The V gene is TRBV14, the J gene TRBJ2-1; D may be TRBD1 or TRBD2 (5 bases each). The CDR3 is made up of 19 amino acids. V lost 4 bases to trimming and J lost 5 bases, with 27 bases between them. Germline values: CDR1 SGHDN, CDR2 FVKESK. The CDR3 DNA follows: TGTGCCAGCAGCCCCCCCGATCAGGGACGGACGATAGGAGACAATGAGCAGTTCTTC. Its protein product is CASSPPDQGRTIGDNEQFF.

CDR3 sequence reads: CASSSPPVSRNQPQHF. In nucleotides, the CDR3 is TGTGCCAGCAGTTCCCCACCGGTGAGTCGCAATCAGCCCCAGCATTTT. The genes are TRBV6-2 or TRBV6-3 and TRBJ1-5; D gene uncertain. Germline V gene lookup returns CDR1 MNHEY and CDR2 SVGEGT. V gave up 4 bases and J gave up 2 bases, with 15 bases separating them. The CDR3 is 16 residues long.

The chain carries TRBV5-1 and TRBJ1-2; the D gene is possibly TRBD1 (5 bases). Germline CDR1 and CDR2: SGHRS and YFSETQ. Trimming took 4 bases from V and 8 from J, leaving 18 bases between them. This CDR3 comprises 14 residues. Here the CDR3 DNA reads TGCGCCAGCAGCCGGCAGGGATCGAGAAAGGGCTACACCTTC. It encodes CASSRQGSRKGYTF.

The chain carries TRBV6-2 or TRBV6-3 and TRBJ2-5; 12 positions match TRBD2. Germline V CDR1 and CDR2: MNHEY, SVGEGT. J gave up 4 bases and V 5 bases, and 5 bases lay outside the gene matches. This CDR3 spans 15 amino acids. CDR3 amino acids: CASSTPTSGRETQYF. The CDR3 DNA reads TGTGCCAGCAGTACCCCGACTAGCGGGAGAGAGACCCAGTACTTC.

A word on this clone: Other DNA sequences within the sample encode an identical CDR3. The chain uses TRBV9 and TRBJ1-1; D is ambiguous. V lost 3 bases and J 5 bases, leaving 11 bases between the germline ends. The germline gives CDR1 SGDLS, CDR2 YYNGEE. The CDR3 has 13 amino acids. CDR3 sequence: CASSAADGTEAFF. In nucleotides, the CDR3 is TGTGCCAGCAGCGCCGCCGACGGAACTGAAGCTTTCTTT.

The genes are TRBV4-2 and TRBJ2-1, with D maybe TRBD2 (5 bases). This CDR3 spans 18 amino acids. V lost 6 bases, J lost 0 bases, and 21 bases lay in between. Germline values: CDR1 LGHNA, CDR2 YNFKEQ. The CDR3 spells CASSSLPRGEASYNEQFF. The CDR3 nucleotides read TGTGCCAGCAGTTCCCTCCCTCGGGGAGAGGCCTCCTACAATGAGCAGTTCTTC.